The present T cell receptor (beta chain) was sequenced within a study of shared clonotypes between healthy human individuals. TCRdb's table, derived via immunoSEQ multiplex PCR, lists solely in-frame clones and lacks some. This table holds 2.5 million or so clones, 85% to 95% found once. The CDR3 totals 15 residues. Germline V gives CDR1 LNHNV, CDR2 YYDKDF (reference sequence). V lost 0 bases to trimming and J lost 2 bases, with 8 bases between them. Sequencing was carried out using naive CD4+ T cells sorted from blood. The subset here: CD45RA+ positively selected. J is TRBJ2-1 and V is TRBV15; no clear D. The receptor was derived from a young man in good health. The CDR3 DNA sequence: TGTGCCACCAGCAGAGATGAGTTTACCTACAATGAGCAGTTCTTC. It yields the protein CATSRDEFTYNEQFF.